The rows below give T cell receptor beta chains drawn from one sample of a study of blood T cell repertoires in COVID-19. Repertoires were generated with immunoSEQ multiplex PCR, while TCRdb's copy carries only in-frame clones and drops some. This sample carries about 94,000 clones, roughly 86% of them seen once, and the ten largest clones take approximately 12%. Sequenced sample: peripheral blood. The receptors were sampled from a woman in her sixties in a cohort sampled during active or convalescent COVID-19. CDR3s include the opening cysteine and the closing phenylalanine or tryptophan. D genes are given only for firm matches. Where a row states a size, it is once, few, many or the class of an expanded clone; other rows omit it.

>NA|TRBJ2-1|TRBD2|TRBV5-6
CASRASGRGRNEQFF
TGTGCCAGCAGGGCTAGCGGTCGGGGAAGGAATGAGCAGTTCTTC
>NA|TRBJ1-1|NA|TRBV19
CASSKGERSMNTEAFF
TGTGCCAGTAGTAAGGGGGAACGGTCAATGAACACTGAAGCTTTCTTT
>NA|TRBJ2-7|NA|TRBV21-1
CAEGEHEQYF
TGTGCTGAAGGGGAACACGAGCAGTACTTC
>NA|TRBJ2-7|NA|TRBV2
CASNTGLGEQYF
TGTGCCAGCAACACAGGGCTCGGCGAGCAGTACTTC
>few|TRBJ2-7|NA|TRBV7-2
CASSLTGWTYEQYF
TGTGCCAGCAGCTTAACAGGGTGGACCTACGAGCAGTACTTC
>NA|TRBJ2-2|NA|TRBV5-6
CASSPLGATGELFF
TGTGCCAGCAGCCCGCTGGGGGCGACCGGGGAGCTGTTTTTT
>NA|TRBJ2-6|NA|TRBV5-5
CASSSTWRISGANVLTF
TGTGCCAGCAGCTCAACGTGGCGGATCTCTGGGGCCAACGTCCTGACTTTC
>NA|TRBJ2-5|TRBD1|TRBV7-2
CASSFGTGRLETQYF
TGTGCCAGCAGCTTCGGGACAGGCCGTTTGGAGACCCAGTACTTC
>NA|TRBJ2-7|TRBD1|TRBV5-1
CASSLGTGVSYEQYF
TGCGCCAGCAGCTTGGGGACAGGGGTCTCCTACGAGCAGTACTTC
>NA|TRBJ2-3|TRBD2|TRBV18
CAAASGQIDTQYF
TGTGCCGCCGCTAGCGGGCAGATAGATACGCAGTATTTT
>NA|TRBJ2-3|TRBD2|TRBV28
CASPPLAGGTDTQYF
TGTGCCAGCCCTCCACTAGCGGGGGGGACAGATACGCAGTATTTT
>NA|TRBJ1-6|NA|TRBV2
CASNVEGPSPLHF
TGTGCCAGCAATGTCGAGGGTCCTTCACCCCTCCACTTT
>NA|TRBJ1-2|TRBD1|TRBV2
CASSVRLQGDRGYTF
TGTGCCAGCAGTGTCCGGCTACAGGGGGATCGGGGCTACACCTTC
>NA|TRBJ2-1|TRBD2|TRBV6-1
CASSAHLPIGTSGSYEQFF
TGTGCCAGCAGTGCCCATCTCCCGATCGGGACTAGCGGGAGTTATGAGCAGTTCTTC
>once|TRBJ2-1|NA|TRBV7-9
CASSLANNEQFF
TGTGCCAGCAGCTTAGCCAACAATGAGCAGTTCTTC
>NA|TRBJ2-6|NA|TRBV7-9
CASSLGYWYSGANVLTF
TGTGCCAGCAGCTTAGGTTACTGGTACTCTGGGGCCAACGTCCTGACTTTC
>NA|TRBJ2-5|TRBD2|TRBV5-8
CASTLGVSGGETQYF
TGTGCCAGCACTCTCGGGGTCTCGGGGGGAGAGACCCAGTACTTC
>NA|TRBJ1-3|NA|TRBV19
CASSISIATGNTIYF
TGTGCCAGTAGTATTAGTATCGCTACTGGAAACACCATATATTTT
>NA|TRBJ2-1|TRBD2|TRBV5-4
CASSSRPSGRIRSYNEQFF
TGTGCCAGCAGCTCGAGGCCTAGCGGGAGGATAAGGTCCTACAATGAGCAGTTCTTC